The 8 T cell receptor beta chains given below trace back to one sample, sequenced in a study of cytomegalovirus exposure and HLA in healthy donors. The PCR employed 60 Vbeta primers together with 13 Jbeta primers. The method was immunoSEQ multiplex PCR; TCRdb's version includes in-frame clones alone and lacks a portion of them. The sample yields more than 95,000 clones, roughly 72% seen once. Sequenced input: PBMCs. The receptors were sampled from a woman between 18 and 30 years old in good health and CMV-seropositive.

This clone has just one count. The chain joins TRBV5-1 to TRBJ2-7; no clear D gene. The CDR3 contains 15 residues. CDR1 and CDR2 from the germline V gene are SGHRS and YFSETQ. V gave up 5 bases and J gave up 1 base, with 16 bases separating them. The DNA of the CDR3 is TGCGCCAGCAGTTACTCCACAGAACGTTCCTACGAGCAGTACTTC. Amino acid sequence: CASSYSTERSYEQYF.

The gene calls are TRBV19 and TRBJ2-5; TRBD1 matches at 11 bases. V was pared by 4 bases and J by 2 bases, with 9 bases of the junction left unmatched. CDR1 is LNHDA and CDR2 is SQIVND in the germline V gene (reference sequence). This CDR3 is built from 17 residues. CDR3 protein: CASSTDRGLVRQETQYF. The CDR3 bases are TGTGCCAGTAGTACGGACAGGGGGCTGGTCCGGCAAGAGACCCAGTACTTC. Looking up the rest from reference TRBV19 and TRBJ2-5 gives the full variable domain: DGGITQSPKYLFRKEGQNVTLSCEQNLNHDAMYWYRQDPGQGLRLIYYSQIVNDFQKGDIAEGYSVSREKKESFPLTVTSAQKNPTAFYLCASSTDRGLVRQETQYFGPGTRLLVL.

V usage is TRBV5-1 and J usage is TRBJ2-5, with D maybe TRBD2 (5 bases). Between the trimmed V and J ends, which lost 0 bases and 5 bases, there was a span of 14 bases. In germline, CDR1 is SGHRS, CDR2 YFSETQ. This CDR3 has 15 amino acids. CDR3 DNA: TGCGCCAGCAGCTTGGATCCGGGGATGAGGGAGACCCAGTACTTC. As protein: CASSLDPGMRETQYF.

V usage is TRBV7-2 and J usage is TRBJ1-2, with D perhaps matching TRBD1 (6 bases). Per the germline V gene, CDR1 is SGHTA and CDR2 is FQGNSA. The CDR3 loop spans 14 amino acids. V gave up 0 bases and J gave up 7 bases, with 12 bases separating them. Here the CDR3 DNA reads TGTGCCAGCAGCTTAGCGGGGGCTTTGTTTGGCTACACCTTC. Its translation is CASSLAGALFGYTF.

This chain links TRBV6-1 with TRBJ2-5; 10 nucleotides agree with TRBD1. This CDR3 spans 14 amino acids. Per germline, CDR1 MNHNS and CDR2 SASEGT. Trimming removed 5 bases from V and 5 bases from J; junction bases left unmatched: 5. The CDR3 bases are TGTGCCAGCAGTTTGACAGGGGGCCGTGAGACCCAGTACTTC. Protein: CASSLTGGRETQYF.

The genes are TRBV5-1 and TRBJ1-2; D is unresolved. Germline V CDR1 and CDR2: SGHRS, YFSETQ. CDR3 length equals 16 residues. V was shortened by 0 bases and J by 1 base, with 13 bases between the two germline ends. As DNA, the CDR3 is TGCGCCAGCAGCTTGGCGGGCCAGGACTATAACTATGGCTACACCTTC. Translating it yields CASSLAGQDYNYGYTF.

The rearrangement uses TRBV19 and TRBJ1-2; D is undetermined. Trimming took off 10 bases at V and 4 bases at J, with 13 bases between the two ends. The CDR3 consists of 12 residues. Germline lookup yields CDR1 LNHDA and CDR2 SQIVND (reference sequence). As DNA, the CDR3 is TGTGCCACCGCCCCGGGGATCTATGGCTACACCTTC. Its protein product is CATAPGIYGYTF.

CDR3 sequence (DNA): TGTGCCAGCAGCTTGGCCCTCGGACTAGCGGGAGACAATGAGCAGTTCTTC. This codes for CASSLALGLAGDNEQFF. V gene TRBV5-6 combines with J gene TRBJ2-1; 13 bases align to TRBD2. The V gene end was trimmed by 0 bases and the J gene end by 5 bases; junction bases not matched to a gene: 5. The CDR3 runs 17 residues. Germline V gene lookup returns CDR1 SGHDT and CDR2 YYEEEE. Together with reference TRBV5-6 and TRBJ2-1, the CDR3 gives the full variable domain: DAGVTQSPTHLIKTRGQQVTLRCSPKSGHDTVSWYQQALGQGPQFIFQYYEEEERQRGNFPDRFSGHQFPNYSSELNVNALLLGDSALYLCASSLALGLAGDNEQFFGPGTRLTVL.